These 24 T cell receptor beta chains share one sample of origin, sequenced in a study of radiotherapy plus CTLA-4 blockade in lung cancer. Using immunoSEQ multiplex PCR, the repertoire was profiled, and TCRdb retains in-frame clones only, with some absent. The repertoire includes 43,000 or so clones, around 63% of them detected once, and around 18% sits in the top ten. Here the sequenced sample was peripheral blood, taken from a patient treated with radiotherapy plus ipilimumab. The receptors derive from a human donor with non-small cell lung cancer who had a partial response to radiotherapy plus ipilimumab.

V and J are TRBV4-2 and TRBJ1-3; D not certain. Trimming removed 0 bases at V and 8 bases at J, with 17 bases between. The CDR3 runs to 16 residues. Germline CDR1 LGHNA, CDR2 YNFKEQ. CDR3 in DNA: TGTGCCAGCAGCCAAGATGGTACAAACAACCGGGACACCATATATTTT. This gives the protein CASSQDGTNNRDTIYF.

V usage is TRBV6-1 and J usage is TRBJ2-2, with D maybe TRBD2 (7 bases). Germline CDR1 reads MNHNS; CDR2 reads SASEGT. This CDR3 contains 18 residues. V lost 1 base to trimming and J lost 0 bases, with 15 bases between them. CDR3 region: CASSEVLGGRANTGELFF. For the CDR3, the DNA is TGTGCCAGCAGTGAAGTCCTAGGGGGGAGGGCGAACACCGGGGAGCTGTTTTTT.

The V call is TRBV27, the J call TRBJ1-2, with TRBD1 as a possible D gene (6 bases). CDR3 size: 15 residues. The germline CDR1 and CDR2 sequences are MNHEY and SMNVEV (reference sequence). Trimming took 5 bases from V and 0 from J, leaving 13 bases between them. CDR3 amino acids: CASSKTGGTNYGYTF. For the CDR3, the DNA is TGTGCCAGCAGTAAGACAGGCGGCACTAACTATGGCTACACCTTC.

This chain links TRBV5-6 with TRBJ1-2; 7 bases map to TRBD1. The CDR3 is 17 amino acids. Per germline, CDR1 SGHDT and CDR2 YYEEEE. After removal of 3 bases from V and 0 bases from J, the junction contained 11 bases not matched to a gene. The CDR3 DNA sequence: TGTGCCAGCAGCTCACCGACAGGGACTGGATCTAACTATGGCTACACCTTC. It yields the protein CASSSPTGTGSNYGYTF. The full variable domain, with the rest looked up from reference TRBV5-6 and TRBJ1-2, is DAGVTQSPTHLIKTRGQQVTLRCSPKSGHDTVSWYQQALGQGPQFIFQYYEEEERQRGNFPDRFSGHQFPNYSSELNVNALLLGDSALYLCASSSPTGTGSNYGYTFGSGTRLTVV.

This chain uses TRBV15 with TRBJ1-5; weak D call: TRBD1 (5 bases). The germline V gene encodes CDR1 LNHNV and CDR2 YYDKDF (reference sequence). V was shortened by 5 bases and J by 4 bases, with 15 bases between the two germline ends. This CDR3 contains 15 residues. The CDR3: CATSPQGAGNQPQHF. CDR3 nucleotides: TGTGCCACCAGCCCTCAAGGGGCGGGGAATCAGCCCCAGCATTTT.

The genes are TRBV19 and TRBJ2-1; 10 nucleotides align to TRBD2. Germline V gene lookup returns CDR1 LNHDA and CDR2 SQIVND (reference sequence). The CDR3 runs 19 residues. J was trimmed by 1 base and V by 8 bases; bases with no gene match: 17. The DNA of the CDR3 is TGTGCCAGTCGCAAGGTGGGTCTAGCGGGAGATTTGTCCTACAATGAGCAGTTCTTC. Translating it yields CASRKVGLAGDLSYNEQFF.

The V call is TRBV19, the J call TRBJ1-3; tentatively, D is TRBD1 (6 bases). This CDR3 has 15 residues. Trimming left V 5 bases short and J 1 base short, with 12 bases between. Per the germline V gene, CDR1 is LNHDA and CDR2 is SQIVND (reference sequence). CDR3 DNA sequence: TGTGCCAGTAGTTCCGCAGGGGAATCTGGAAACACCATATATTTT. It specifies CASSSAGESGNTIYF.

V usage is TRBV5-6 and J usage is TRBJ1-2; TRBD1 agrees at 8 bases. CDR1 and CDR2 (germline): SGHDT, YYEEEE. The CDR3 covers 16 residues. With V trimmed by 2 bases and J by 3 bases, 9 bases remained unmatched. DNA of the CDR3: TGTGCCAGCAGCTTTCGAACAGGGGGATCTCACTATGGCTACACCTTC. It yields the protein CASSFRTGGSHYGYTF.

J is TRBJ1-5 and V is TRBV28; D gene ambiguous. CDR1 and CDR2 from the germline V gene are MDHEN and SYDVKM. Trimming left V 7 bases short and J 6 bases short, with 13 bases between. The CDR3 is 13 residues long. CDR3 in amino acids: CASIPGEGQPQHF. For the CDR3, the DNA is TGTGCCAGCATACCCGGGGAGGGTCAGCCCCAGCATTTT.

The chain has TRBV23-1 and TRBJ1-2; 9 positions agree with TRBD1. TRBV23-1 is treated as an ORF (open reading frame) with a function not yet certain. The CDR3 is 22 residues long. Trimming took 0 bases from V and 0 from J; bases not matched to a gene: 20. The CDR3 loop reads CASSQSGTRPTGGPNTNYGYTF. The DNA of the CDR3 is TGCGCCAGCAGTCAATCGGGGACCAGGCCAACAGGGGGCCCGAATACTAACTATGGCTACACCTTC.

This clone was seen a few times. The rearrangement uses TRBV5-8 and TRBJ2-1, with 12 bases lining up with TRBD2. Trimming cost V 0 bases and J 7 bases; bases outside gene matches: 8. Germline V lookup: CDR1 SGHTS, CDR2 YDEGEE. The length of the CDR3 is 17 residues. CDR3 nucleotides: TGTGCCAGCAGCTTGGGATCGTGGGGACTAGCGGGTAATGAGCAGTTCTTC. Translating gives CASSLGSWGLAGNEQFF.

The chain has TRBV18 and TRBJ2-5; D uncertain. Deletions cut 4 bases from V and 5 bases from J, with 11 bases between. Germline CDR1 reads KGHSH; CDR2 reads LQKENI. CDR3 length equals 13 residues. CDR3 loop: CASSRGQMETQYF. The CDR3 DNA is TGTGCCAGCTCACGCGGCCAAATGGAGACCCAGTACTTC.

The CDR3 region is CASSYSELETPQYF. The CDR3 DNA is TGTGCCAGCAGTTACAGCGAGCTCGAGACCCCCCAGTACTTC. This rearrangement joins TRBV6-6 to TRBJ2-5; D uncertain. Germline V lookup: CDR1 MNHNY, CDR2 SVGAGI (reference sequence). V dropped 2 bases and J dropped 9 bases, with 16 bases sitting between them. The CDR3 runs 14 residues.

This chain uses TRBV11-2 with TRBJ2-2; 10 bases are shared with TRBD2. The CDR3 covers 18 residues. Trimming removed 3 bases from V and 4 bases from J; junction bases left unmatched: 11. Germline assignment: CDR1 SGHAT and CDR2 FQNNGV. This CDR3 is CASSFRLEREGRTGELFF. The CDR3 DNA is TGTGCCAGCAGCTTCCGCCTGGAGCGGGAGGGCCGCACCGGGGAGCTGTTTTTT.

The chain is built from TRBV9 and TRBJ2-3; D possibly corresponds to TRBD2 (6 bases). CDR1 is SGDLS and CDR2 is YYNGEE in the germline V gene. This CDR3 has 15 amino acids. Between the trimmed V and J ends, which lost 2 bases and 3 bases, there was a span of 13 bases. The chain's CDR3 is CASSVTNGGTDTQYF. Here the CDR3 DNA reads TGTGCCAGCAGCGTGACTAACGGGGGTACAGATACGCAGTATTTT.

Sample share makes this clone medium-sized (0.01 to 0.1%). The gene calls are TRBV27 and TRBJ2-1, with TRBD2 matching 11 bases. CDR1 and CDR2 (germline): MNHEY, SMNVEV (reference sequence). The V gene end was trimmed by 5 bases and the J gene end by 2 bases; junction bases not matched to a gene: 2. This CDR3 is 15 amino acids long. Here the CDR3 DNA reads TGTGCCAGCAGTATGACTAGCGGGGCCTACAATGAGCAGTTCTTC. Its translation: CASSMTSGAYNEQFF.

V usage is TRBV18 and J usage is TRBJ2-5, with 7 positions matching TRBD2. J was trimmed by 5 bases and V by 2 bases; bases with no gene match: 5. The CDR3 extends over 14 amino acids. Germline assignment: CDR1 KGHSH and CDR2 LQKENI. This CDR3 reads CASSPSVRGETQYF. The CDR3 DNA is TGTGCCAGCTCACCAAGCGTGCGGGGGGAGACCCAGTACTTC.

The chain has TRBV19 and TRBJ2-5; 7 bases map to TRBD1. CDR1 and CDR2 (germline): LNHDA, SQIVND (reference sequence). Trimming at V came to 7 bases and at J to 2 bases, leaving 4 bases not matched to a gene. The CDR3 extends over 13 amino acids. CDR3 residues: CASTPGQQETQYF. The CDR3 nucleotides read TGTGCCAGTACCCCGGGACAGCAAGAGACCCAGTACTTC.

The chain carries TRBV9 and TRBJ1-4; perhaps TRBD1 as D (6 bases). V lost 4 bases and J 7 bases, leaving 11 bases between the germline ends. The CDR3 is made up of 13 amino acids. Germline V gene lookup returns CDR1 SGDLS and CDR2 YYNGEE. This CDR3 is CASSRGGGEKLFF. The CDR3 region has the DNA TGTGCCAGCAGCCGGGGGGGCGGTGAAAAACTGTTTTTT.

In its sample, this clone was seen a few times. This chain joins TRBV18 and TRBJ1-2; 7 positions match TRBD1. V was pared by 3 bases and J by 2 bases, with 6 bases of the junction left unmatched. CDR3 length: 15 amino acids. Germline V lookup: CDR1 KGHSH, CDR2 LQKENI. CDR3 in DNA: TGTGCCAGCTCACCGGACAGGAGCCTAAACTATGGCTACACCTTC. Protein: CASSPDRSLNYGYTF.

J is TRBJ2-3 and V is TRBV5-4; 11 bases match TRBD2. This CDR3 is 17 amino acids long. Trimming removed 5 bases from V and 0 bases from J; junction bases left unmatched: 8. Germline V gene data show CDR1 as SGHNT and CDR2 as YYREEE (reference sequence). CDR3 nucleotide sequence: TGTGCCAGCAGGTCCGGGACTAGCGGTACTAGCACAGATACGCAGTATTTT. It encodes CASRSGTSGTSTDTQYF.

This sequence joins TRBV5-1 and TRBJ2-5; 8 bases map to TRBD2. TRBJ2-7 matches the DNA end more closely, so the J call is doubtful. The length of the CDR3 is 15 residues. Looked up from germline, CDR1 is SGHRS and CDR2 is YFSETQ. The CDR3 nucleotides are TGCGCCAGCAGCTTGGCCGGGACTAGTCAGGCCGAGCAGTACTTC. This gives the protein CASSLAGTSQAEQYF.

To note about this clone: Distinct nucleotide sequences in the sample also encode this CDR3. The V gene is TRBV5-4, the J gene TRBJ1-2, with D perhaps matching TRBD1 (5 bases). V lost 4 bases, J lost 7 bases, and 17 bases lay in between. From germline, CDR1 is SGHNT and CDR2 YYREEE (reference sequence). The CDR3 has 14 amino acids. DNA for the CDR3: TGTGCCAGCAGCCCGCAAACAGGACCCAGTGGCTACACCTTC. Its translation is CASSPQTGPSGYTF.

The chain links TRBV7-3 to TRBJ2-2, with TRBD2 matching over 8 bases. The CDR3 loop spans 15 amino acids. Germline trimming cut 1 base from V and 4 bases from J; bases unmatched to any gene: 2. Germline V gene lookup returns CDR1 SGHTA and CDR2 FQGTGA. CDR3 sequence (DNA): TGTGCCAGCAGCTTAAGCCTAGCGGGCACCGGGGAGCTGTTTTTT. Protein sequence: CASSLSLAGTGELFF.